The present TCR beta chain was sequenced within a study of identical twins. Study observations and caveats: Sequences that were beta out-of-frame showed weaker excess twin sharing. Cross-sectional statistical analysis was relied on for the conclusions, without the same donors being followed.

This clonotype was detected only a few times. What it recognizes is unknown. Carrying unique molecular identifiers, the cDNA also gained a universal primer site through template switching. TCRdb re-derived calls from the 5' RACE reads in MiXCR, one entry per CDR3 protein. The sample has around 340,000 distinct CDR3 sequences, around 9.7% seen once. This receptor was identified in a woman in her fifties or sixties in good health. Sequenced input: naive T cells sorted from blood.

The CDR3 sequence is CASSPLGRGIDTQYF. The DNA of the CDR3 is TGCGCCAGCAGCCCCCTTGGTAGAGGGATTGATACGCAGTATTTT. V is TRBV5-1 and J is TRBJ2-3, with a weak D call TRBD2 (5 bases). The CDR3 extends over 15 amino acids. V was cut by 4 bases and J by 6 bases, with 18 bases left in between. Germline V gene sequence: CDR1 SGHRS, CDR2 YFSETQ.